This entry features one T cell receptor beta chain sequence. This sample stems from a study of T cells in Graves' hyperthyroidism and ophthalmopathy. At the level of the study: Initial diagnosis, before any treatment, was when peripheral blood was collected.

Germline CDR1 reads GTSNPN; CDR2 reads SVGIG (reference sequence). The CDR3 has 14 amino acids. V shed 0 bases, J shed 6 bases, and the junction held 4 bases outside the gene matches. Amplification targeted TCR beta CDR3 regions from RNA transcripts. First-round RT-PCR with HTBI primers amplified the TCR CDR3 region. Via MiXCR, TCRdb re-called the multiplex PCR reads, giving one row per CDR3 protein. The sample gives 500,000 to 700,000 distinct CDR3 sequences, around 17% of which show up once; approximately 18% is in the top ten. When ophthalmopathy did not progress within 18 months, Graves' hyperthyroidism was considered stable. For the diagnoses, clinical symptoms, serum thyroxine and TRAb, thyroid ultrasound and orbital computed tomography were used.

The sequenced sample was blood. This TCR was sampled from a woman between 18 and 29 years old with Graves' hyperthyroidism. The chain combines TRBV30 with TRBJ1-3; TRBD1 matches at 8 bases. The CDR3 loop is CAWSVLTGVNTIYF. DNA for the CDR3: TGTGCCTGGAGTGTGTTGACAGGGGTAAACACCATATATTTT.